A single sample is the source of the 30 T cell receptor beta chains below, sequenced in a study of cytomegalovirus exposure and HLA in healthy donors. The PCR had 60 Vbeta and 13 Jbeta primers. Assay used: immunoSEQ multiplex PCR; TCRdb lists only in-frame clones, some missing. Found here are roughly 120,000 clones, just under 75% of them singletons; the top ten hold approximately 6.3%. The specimen was PBMCs. The origin of the receptors is a middle-aged man in good health and CMV-seropositive.

The rearrangement links TRBV5-1 to TRBJ2-7; 7 nucleotides agree with TRBD2. The germline CDR1 and CDR2 sequences are SGHRS and YFSETQ. The CDR3 loop spans 16 amino acids. V gave up 4 bases and J gave up 1 base; unmatched junction bases: 11. The chain's CDR3 is CASSPLGRGGSYEQYF. In DNA form, the CDR3 reads TGCGCCAGCAGCCCACTTGGTAGGGGAGGGTCCTACGAGCAGTACTTC.

The rearrangement joins TRBV19 to TRBJ2-2; D may be TRBD1 (5 bases). CDR1 LNHDA and CDR2 SQIVND come from the germline V gene (reference sequence). V lost 5 bases, J lost 6 bases, and 16 bases lay in between. The CDR3 covers 15 residues. CDR3 in amino acids: CASSPKGPGAGELFF. The CDR3 DNA is TGTGCCAGTAGTCCCAAGGGGCCGGGCGCCGGGGAGCTGTTTTTT.

The V gene is TRBV28, the J gene TRBJ2-2, with 9 nucleotides matching TRBD1. The CDR3 has 15 amino acids. J was trimmed by 6 bases and V by 5 bases; bases with no gene match: 7. In germline, CDR1 is MDHEN, CDR2 SYDVKM. In nucleotides, the CDR3 is TGTGCCAGCAGTAAACAGGGGGCGCGAGCCGGGGAGCTGTTTTTT. Protein: CASSKQGARAGELFF. The variable domain in full, completed from reference TRBV28 and TRBJ2-2, reads DVKVTQSSRYLVKRTGEKVFLECVQDMDHENMFWYRQDPGLGLRLIYFSYDVKMKEKGDIPEGYSVSREKKERFSLILESASTNQTSMYLCASSKQGARAGELFFGEGSRLTVL.

The chain is built from TRBV7-6 and TRBJ2-2; 8 positions match TRBD1. Germline-derived CDR1 and CDR2 are SGHVS and FNYEAQ. The V segment lost 5 bases and the J segment 4 bases; nucleotides outside the gene matches: 6. This CDR3 has 15 amino acids. The CDR3 DNA reads TGTGCCAGCAGCCAGACAGGGGCGATCACCGGGGAGCTGTTTTTT. Protein sequence: CASSQTGAITGELFF.

CDR3 coding DNA: TGTGCCAGCAGTGAACCCGGACAGGGGGGCCCCATTGAGACCTTC. Translated: CASSEPGQGGPIETF. The genes are TRBV2 and TRBJ1-2; 10 bases are shared with TRBD1. CDR3 length equals 15 residues. V lost 2 bases to trimming and J lost 14 bases; unmatched junction nucleotides: 14. Per germline, CDR1 SNHLY and CDR2 FYNNEI.

This chain links TRBV6-5 with TRBJ2-2; 7 nucleotides align to TRBD2. Per germline, CDR1 MNHEY and CDR2 SVGAGI. V was clipped by 7 bases and J by 4 bases; unmatched bases: 9. The CDR3 sequence is 15 residues long. The CDR3 DNA reads TGTGCCAGCATCCAGGGAGGGAGCGGCACCGGGGAGCTGTTTTTT. This translates into CASIQGGSGTGELFF.

DNA for the CDR3: TGCGCCAGCAGCCAATTGGGGGCCCCGGGCAATGAGCAGTTCTTC. Residues: CASSQLGAPGNEQFF. The chain couples TRBV4-1 to TRBJ2-1; D might be TRBD1 (6 bases). The CDR3 consists of 15 residues. Germline CDR1 is MGHRA and CDR2 is YSYEKL. V was pared by 2 bases and J by 6 bases, with 14 bases between.

The CDR3 sequence is CASGFQTVVNTEAFF. CDR3 nucleotide sequence: TGTGCCAGCGGATTTCAGACAGTCGTGAACACTGAAGCTTTCTTT. This rearrangement joins TRBV7-8 to TRBJ1-1; possibly TRBD1 for D (5 bases). This CDR3 is 15 amino acids long. Trimming took 8 bases from V and 0 from J, leaving 16 bases between them. Germline V gene sequence: CDR1 SGHVS, CDR2 FQNEAQ. The full variable domain, with the rest looked up from reference TRBV7-8 and TRBJ1-1, is GAGVSQSPRYKVAKRGQDVALRCDPISGHVSLFWYQQALGQGPEFLTYFQNEAQLDKSGLPSDRFFAERPEGSVSTLKIQRTQQEDSAVYLCASGFQTVVNTEAFFGQGTRLTVV.

The chain recombines TRBV2 with TRBJ2-7; TRBD2 might be the D (6 bases). The length of the CDR3 is 14 residues. Deletions cut 8 bases from V and 0 bases from J, with 14 bases between. Looked up from germline, CDR1 is SNHLY and CDR2 is FYNNEI. The CDR3 DNA follows: TGTGCCAGCCGGGAGCAGGGAATCTCCTACGAGCAGTACTTC. Its translation is CASREQGISYEQYF.

The V gene is TRBV10-3, the J gene TRBJ1-5; a weak D match, TRBD1 (5 bases). Trimming shortened V by 10 bases and J by 3 bases, and 16 bases separated the two germline ends. Germline CDR1 is ENHRY and CDR2 is SYGVKD. The CDR3 runs to 14 residues. This chain's CDR3 is CATQIGGVNQPQHF. CDR3 coding DNA: TGTGCCACCCAAATCGGGGGTGTCAATCAGCCCCAGCATTTT.

The rearrangement links TRBV2 to TRBJ2-1; a weak D match, TRBD2 (6 bases). The CDR3 contains 15 residues. Trimming pared 7 bases from V and 4 bases from J, leaving 17 bases between. Germline loops: CDR1 SNHLY, CDR2 FYNNEI. The CDR3 region has the DNA TGTGCCAGCACCCGGGACTTCCTACCATACAATGAGCAGTTCTTC. The encoded protein is CASTRDFLPYNEQFF.

The chain is built from TRBV9 and TRBJ2-7; 10 bases line up with TRBD2. Germline V gives CDR1 SGDLS, CDR2 YYNGEE. The length of the CDR3 is 15 residues. Trimming cost V 1 base and J 2 bases; bases outside gene matches: 3. The CDR3 loop is CASSVSSGGTYEQYF. In DNA, the CDR3 is TGTGCCAGCAGCGTAAGTAGCGGGGGGACCTACGAGCAGTACTTC.

This clone appeared once. CDR3 region: CASSFRTGVQELFF. The CDR3 region has the DNA TGTGCCAGCAGCTTCCGGACAGGGGTACAGGAGCTGTTTTTT. The chain has TRBV7-9 and TRBJ2-2; 9 bases agree with TRBD1. Trimming at V came to 3 bases and at J to 10 bases, leaving 6 bases not matched to a gene. This CDR3 is built from 14 residues. Per germline, CDR1 SEHNR and CDR2 FQNEAQ (reference sequence).

The J gene is TRBJ1-2, the V gene TRBV5-4; 8 bases map to TRBD1. The V segment lost 1 base and the J segment 6 bases; nucleotides outside the gene matches: 2. Germline assignment: CDR1 SGHNT and CDR2 YYREEE (reference sequence). CDR3 length: 13 amino acids. CDR3 amino acids: CASSLQGADGYTF. The CDR3 DNA is TGTGCCAGCAGCTTGCAGGGGGCGGATGGCTACACCTTC.

This chain joins TRBV7-9 and TRBJ1-5; D uncertain. The CDR3 extends over 15 amino acids. Germline V lookup: CDR1 SEHNR, CDR2 FQNEAQ (reference sequence). Deletions cut 6 bases from V and 2 bases from J, with 14 bases between. The CDR3 here is CASSPPGEGNQPQHF. The CDR3, as DNA: TGTGCCAGCAGTCCTCCTGGGGAGGGCAATCAGCCCCAGCATTTT.

The V and J genes are TRBV6-6 and TRBJ2-5; 11 bases agree with TRBD1. V shed 5 bases and J 1 base; nucleotides not matched to a gene: 6. This CDR3 contains 16 residues. CDR1 and CDR2 from the germline V gene are MNHNY and SVGAGI (reference sequence). Here the CDR3 reads CASSLSGTGGQETQYF. CDR3 DNA sequence: TGTGCCAGCAGTCTGTCCGGGACAGGGGGCCAAGAGACCCAGTACTTC.

The chain couples TRBV18 to TRBJ2-2; TRBD1 matches 10 bases. The CDR3 runs 16 residues. The V gene's germline CDR1 is KGHSH and CDR2 LQKENI. V gave up 5 bases and J gave up 4 bases; unmatched junction bases: 7. DNA of the CDR3: TGTGCCAGCTCAACCGGGACAGGGGCTAGCACCGGGGAGCTGTTTTTT. It specifies CASSTGTGASTGELFF.

V and J are TRBV29-1 and TRBJ1-1, with 7 bases lining up with TRBD1. This CDR3 is 14 amino acids long. Germline V gives CDR1 SQVTM, CDR2 ANQGSEA. The V and J ends lost 5 bases and 4 bases, in that order; junction bases with no gene match: 10. The CDR3 DNA sequence: TGCAGCGTTACCCCGGCAGGGGGTATCACTGAAGCTTTCTTT. Translated, it gives CSVTPAGGITEAFF.

The V call is TRBV28, the J call TRBJ2-7, with D possibly matching TRBD2 (5 bases). Trimming removed 2 bases at V and 3 bases at J, with 11 bases between. The CDR3 contains 14 residues. Per germline, CDR1 MDHEN and CDR2 SYDVKM. The CDR3 sequence: CASSLGGGFYEQYF. The CDR3 DNA is TGTGCCAGCAGTTTAGGTGGCGGGTTCTACGAGCAGTACTTC. Using reference TRBV28 and TRBJ2-7 for the parts outside the CDR3, the full variable domain is DVKVTQSSRYLVKRTGEKVFLECVQDMDHENMFWYRQDPGLGLRLIYFSYDVKMKEKGDIPEGYSVSREKKERFSLILESASTNQTSMYLCASSLGGGFYEQYFGPGTRLTVT.

With respect to this clone: Mismatch with germline at one junction end may stem from a read error. The chain has TRBV19 and TRBJ2-1; D might be TRBD2 (5 bases). The CDR3 runs 12 residues. Looked up from germline, CDR1 is LNHDA and CDR2 is SQIVND (reference sequence). CDR3 bases: TGTGCCAGCAGTACTAGTTACAATGAGCAGTTCTTC. It yields the protein CASSTSYNEQFF.

This clone was picked up a small number of times. V gene TRBV5-4 combines with J gene TRBJ1-5, with 8 bases aligning to TRBD1. V lost 4 bases, J lost 4 bases, and 7 bases stayed unmatched. The CDR3 consists of 15 residues. CDR1 and CDR2 (germline): SGHNT, YYREEE (reference sequence). The CDR3 loop is CASSAGQGENQPQHF. The CDR3 region has the DNA TGTGCCAGCAGCGCCGGACAGGGAGAAAATCAGCCCCAGCATTTT.

The rearrangement links TRBV21-1 to TRBJ1-4; the table's TRBD1 call for D was not verified on the DNA. TRBV21-1 corresponds to a pseudogene. The CDR3 is 18 amino acids. The CDR3 sequence: CASSKARTPGQADEKLFF. CDR3 sequence (DNA): TGTGCCAGCAGCAAAGCAAGGACACCGGGACAGGCGGATGAAAAACTGTTTTTT.

The sample holds a few counts of this clone. J is TRBJ2-3 and V is TRBV9; 10 positions agree with TRBD2. The germline CDR1 and CDR2 sequences are SGDLS and YYNGEE. Trimming took 3 bases from V and 0 from J; bases not matched to a gene: 4. CDR3 size: 16 residues. The CDR3 is CASSGRAGGSTDTQYF. CDR3 sequence (DNA): TGTGCCAGCAGCGGTCGAGCGGGAGGGAGCACAGATACGCAGTATTTT.

Regarding this clone: Germline and junction disagree at one end, which may indicate a read error. The J gene is TRBJ1-1, the V gene TRBV6-1; 9 bases agree with TRBD1. Germline V gives CDR1 MNHNS, CDR2 SASEGT. The CDR3 contains 14 residues. CDR3 sequence: CASREGTGLMEAFF. In DNA, the CDR3 is TGTGCCAGCAGGGAAGGGACAGGGCTTATGGAAGCTTTCTTT.

This CDR3 is CASSRGTVQETQYF. Written as DNA, the CDR3 is TGTGCCAGCAGCCGCGGGACAGTACAAGAGACCCAGTACTTC. V gene TRBV7-8 combines with J gene TRBJ2-5; D possibly corresponds to TRBD1 (7 bases). The CDR3 is 14 amino acids. From germline, CDR1 is SGHVS and CDR2 FQNEAQ. Deletions cut 5 bases from V and 2 bases from J, with 12 bases between. Full variable domain (rest looked up from reference TRBV7-8 and TRBJ2-5): GAGVSQSPRYKVAKRGQDVALRCDPISGHVSLFWYQQALGQGPEFLTYFQNEAQLDKSGLPSDRFFAERPEGSVSTLKIQRTQQEDSAVYLCASSRGTVQETQYFGPGTRLLVL.

The rearrangement uses TRBV2 and TRBJ1-1; the D gene is possibly TRBD1 (6 bases). Per germline, CDR1 SNHLY and CDR2 FYNNEI. CDR3 length: 13 amino acids. V dropped 6 bases and J dropped 5 bases, with 13 bases sitting between them. The CDR3 sequence: CASRQNRETEAFF. CDR3 nucleotide sequence: TGTGCCAGCAGACAAAACAGGGAAACTGAAGCTTTCTTT.

The V gene is TRBV6-1, the J gene TRBJ1-1; 11 bases map to TRBD1. The CDR3 sequence is 14 residues long. V lost 6 bases and J lost 5; bases outside the gene matches: 5. Per the germline V gene, CDR1 is MNHNS and CDR2 is SASEGT. The CDR3 loop is CASRDRGRETEAFF. In DNA, the CDR3 is TGTGCCAGCAGGGACAGGGGGCGAGAGACTGAAGCTTTCTTT.

The V call is TRBV7-9, the J call TRBJ2-7; 7 bases are a match to TRBD1. Germline assignment: CDR1 SEHNR and CDR2 FQNEAQ (reference sequence). J lost 6 bases, V lost 6 bases, and 5 bases had no gene match. The CDR3 loop spans 12 amino acids. Here the CDR3 reads CASRDRLGEQYF. For the CDR3, the DNA is TGTGCCAGCAGGGACAGGCTCGGCGAGCAGTACTTC. Complete variable domain (other parts from reference TRBV7-9 and TRBJ2-7): DTGVSQNPRHKITKRGQNVTFRCDPISEHNRLYWYRQTLGQGPEFLTYFQNEAQLEKSRLLSDRFSAERPKGSFSTLEIQRTEQGDSAMYLCASRDRLGEQYFGPGTRLTVT.

This clone occurred a few times. The sample contains more than one DNA sequence encoding this CDR3. The CDR3 is CASSLDRGQGGYTF. The DNA of the CDR3 is TGTGCCAGCAGTTTAGACAGGGGGCAAGGCGGCTACACCTTC. V gene TRBV28 combines with J gene TRBJ1-2; 10 bases line up with TRBD1. V lost 2 bases and J lost 8; bases outside the gene matches: 5. The CDR3 extends over 14 amino acids. CDR1 is MDHEN, CDR2 SYDVKM, per germline.

The V gene is TRBV15, the J gene TRBJ2-3; 9 bases line up with TRBD1. Per the germline V gene, CDR1 is LNHNV and CDR2 is YYDKDF (reference sequence). The CDR3 spans 16 residues. Trimming took 1 base from V and 0 from J; bases not matched to a gene: 2. CDR3 in amino acids: CATSRGGTGSTDTQYF. The CDR3 DNA reads as TGTGCCACCAGCAGAGGGGGGACAGGGAGCACAGATACGCAGTATTTT.